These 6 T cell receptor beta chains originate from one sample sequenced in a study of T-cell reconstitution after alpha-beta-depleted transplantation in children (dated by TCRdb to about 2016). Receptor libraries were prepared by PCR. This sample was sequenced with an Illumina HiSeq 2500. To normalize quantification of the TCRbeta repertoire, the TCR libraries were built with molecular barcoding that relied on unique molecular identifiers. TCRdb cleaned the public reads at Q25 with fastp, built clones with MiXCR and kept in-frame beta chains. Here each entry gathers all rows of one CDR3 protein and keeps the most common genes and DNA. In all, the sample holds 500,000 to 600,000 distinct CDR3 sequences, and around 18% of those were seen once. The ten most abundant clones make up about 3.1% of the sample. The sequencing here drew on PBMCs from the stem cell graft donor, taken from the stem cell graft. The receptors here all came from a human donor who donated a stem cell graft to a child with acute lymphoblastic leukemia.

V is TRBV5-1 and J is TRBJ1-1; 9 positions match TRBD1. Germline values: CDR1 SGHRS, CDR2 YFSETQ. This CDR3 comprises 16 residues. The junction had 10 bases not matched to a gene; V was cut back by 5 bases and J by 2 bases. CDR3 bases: TGCGCCAGCAGTGAGGACAGGGGTCTTGTAAACACTGAAGCTTTCTTT. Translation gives CASSEDRGLVNTEAFF.

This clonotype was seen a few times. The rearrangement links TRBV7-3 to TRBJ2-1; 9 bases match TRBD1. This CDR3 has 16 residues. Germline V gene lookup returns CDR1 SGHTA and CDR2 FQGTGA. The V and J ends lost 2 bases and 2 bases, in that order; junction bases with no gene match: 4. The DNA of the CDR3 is TGTGCCAGCAGCTTACTGGGACAGGGACCCTACAATGAGCAGTTCTTC. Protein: CASSLLGQGPYNEQFF.

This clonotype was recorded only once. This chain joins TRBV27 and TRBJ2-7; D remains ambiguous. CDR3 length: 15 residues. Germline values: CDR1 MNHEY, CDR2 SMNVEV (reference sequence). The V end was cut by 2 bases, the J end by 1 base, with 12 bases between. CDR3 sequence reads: CASSLSSDGSYEQYF. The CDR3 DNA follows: TGTGCCAGCAGTTTAAGCTCGGACGGATCCTACGAGCAGTACTTC.

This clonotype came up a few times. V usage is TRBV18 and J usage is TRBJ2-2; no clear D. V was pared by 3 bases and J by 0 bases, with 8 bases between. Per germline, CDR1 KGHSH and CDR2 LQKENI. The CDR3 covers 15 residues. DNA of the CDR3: TGTGCCAGCTCACCGACCCTCGCGAACACCGGGGAGCTGTTTTTT. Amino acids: CASSPTLANTGELFF.

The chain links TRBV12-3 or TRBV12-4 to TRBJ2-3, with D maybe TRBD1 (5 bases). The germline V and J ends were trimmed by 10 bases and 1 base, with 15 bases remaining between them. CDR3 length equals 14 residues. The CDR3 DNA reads TGTGCCACCCAGGGTTCGAAGGGCACAGATACGCAGTATTTT. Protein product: CATQGSKGTDTQYF.

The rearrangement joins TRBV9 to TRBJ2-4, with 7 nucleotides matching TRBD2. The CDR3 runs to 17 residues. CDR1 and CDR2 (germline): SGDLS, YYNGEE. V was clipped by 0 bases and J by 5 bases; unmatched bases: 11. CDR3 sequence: CASSVGPAGSIQNIQYF. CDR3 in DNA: TGTGCCAGCAGCGTAGGGCCAGCGGGGTCAATTCAAAACATTCAGTACTTC.